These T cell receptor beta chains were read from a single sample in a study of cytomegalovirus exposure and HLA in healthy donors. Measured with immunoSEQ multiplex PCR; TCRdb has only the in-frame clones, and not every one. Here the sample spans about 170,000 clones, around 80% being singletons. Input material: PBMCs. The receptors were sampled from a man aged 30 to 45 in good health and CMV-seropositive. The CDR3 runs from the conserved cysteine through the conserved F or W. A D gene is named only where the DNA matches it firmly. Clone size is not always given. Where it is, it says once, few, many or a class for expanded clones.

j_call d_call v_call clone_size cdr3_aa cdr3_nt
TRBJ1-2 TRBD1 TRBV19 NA CASSPGTGAYYGYTF TGTGCCAGTAGTCCGGGGACAGGGGCGTACTATGGCTACACCTTC
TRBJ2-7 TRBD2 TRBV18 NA CASSPPGRGGEAYEQYF TGTGCCAGCTCACCGCCAGGACGGGGAGGGGAGGCCTACGAGCAGTACTTC
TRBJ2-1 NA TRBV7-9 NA CSSSLDRLVTGNEQFF TGTTCCAGCAGCTTAGACCGGCTTGTAACGGGAAATGAGCAGTTCTTC
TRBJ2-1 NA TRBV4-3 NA CASSHAGGGEQFF TGCGCCAGCAGCCATGCTGGGGGCGGGGAGCAGTTCTTC
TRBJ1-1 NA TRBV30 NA CAWSVRRRNTEAFF TGTGCCTGGAGTGTACGGCGGCGGAACACTGAAGCTTTCTTT
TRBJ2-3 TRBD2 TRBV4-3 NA CASSQGGGAGGQYF TGCGCCAGCAGCCAGGGGGGGGGTGCGGGCGGGCAGTATTTT
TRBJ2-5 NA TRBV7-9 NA CASRPNREETQYF TGTGCCAGCAGGCCAAACAGGGAAGAGACCCAGTACTTC
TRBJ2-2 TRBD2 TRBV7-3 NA CASSLIAGLNTGELFF TGTGCCAGCAGCTTAATAGCGGGGCTTAACACCGGGGAGCTGTTTTTT
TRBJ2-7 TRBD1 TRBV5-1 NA CASSSTGQSYEQYF TGCGCCAGCAGCTCCACGGGACAGTCCTACGAGCAGTACTTC
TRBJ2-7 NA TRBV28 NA CASSSNRARLYSSYEQYF TGTGCCAGCAGCTCCAACAGGGCCCGCTTATACAGCTCCTACGAGCAGTACTTC
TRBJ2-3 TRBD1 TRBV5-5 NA CASGSLDLNRGSTDTQYF TGTGCCAGCGGAAGCTTGGATTTGAACAGGGGGTCCACAGATACGCAGTATTTT
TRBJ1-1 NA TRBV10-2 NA CASRGGDYTEAFF TGCGCCTCCCGGGGTGGAGATTACACTGAAGCTTTCTTT
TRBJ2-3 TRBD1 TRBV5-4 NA CASRAGQATTDTQYF TGTGCCAGCAGAGCCGGACAGGCGACCACAGATACGCAGTATTTT
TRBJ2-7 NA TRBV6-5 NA CASSRGTASYEQYF TGTGCCAGCAGCCGGGGGACAGCATCCTACGAGCAGTACTTC
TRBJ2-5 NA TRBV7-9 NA CASRIGSGSGEQYF TGTGCCAGCAGGATTGGGAGTGGGTCGGGGGAGCAGTACTTC
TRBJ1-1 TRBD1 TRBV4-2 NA CASSREGQGAGGTEAFF TGTGCCAGCAGCCGGGAAGGACAGGGGGCCGGGGGCACTGAAGCTTTCTTT
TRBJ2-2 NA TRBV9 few CASSDQIRQANTGELFF TGTGCCAGCAGCGATCAAATTCGACAAGCGAACACCGGGGAGCTGTTTTTT
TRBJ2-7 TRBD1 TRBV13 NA CASSQSGTGLIEQYF TGTGCCAGCAGCCAATCCGGGACAGGGTTGATCGAGCAGTACTTC
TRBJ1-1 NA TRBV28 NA CASSPPGGNTEAFF TGTGCCAGCAGTCCCCCGGGGGGGAACACTGAAGCTTTCTTT
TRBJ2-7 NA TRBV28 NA CASGSPNRYEQYF TGTGCCAGCGGGAGTCCTAACCGCTACGAGCAGTACTTC
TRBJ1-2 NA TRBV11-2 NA CASSHQGYGYTF TGTGCCAGCAGCCACCAGGGGTATGGCTACACCTTC
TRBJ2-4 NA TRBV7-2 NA CASSRERQSVAKNIQYF TGTGCCAGCAGCCGCGAACGACAGAGTGTAGCCAAAAACATTCAGTACTTC
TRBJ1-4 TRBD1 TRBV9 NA CASSFGQGVNEKLFF TGTGCCAGCAGCTTTGGACAGGGGGTTAATGAAAAACTGTTTTTT
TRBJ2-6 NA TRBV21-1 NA CASSKALLLADPSGANVLTF TGTGCCAGCAGCAAAGCGCTTTTACTAGCGGATCCCTCTGGGGCCAACGTCCTGACTTTC
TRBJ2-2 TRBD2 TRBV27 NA CASSNRGRAGTGELFF TGTGCCAGCAGCAATCGTGGGAGGGCCGGGACCGGGGAGCTGTTTTTT
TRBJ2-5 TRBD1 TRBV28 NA CASSPIRDRVQETQYF TGTGCCAGCAGCCCTATCCGGGACAGAGTACAAGAGACCCAGTACTTC
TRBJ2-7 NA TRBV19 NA CASSATTENYEQYF TGTGCCAGTAGTGCGACGACAGAAAACTACGAGCAGTACTTC
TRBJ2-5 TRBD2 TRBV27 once CASSTRTSGFQETQYF TGTGCCAGCAGCACGAGGACTAGCGGGTTCCAAGAGACCCAGTACTTC
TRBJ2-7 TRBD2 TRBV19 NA CASKEGTSAYEQYF TGTGCCAGTAAGGAGGGGACTAGCGCCTACGAGCAGTACTTC
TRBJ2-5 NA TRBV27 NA CASSWGGQETQYF TGTGCCAGCAGTTGGGGAGGCCAAGAGACCCAGTACTTC
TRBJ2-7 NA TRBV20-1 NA CSARDVYEQYF TGCAGTGCTAGAGATGTATACGAGCAGTACTTC
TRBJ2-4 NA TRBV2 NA CASSEGFGVLRAKNIQYF TGTGCCAGCAGTGAGGGTTTCGGGGTTCTGAGAGCCAAAAACATTCAGTACTTC
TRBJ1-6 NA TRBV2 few CASRDTVPPLHF TGTGCCAGCAGGGACACCGTACCACCCCTCCACTTT
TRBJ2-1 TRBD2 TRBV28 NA CASSSLAGPVYNEQFF TGTGCCAGCAGTTCTCTAGCGGGACCGGTCTACAATGAGCAGTTCTTC
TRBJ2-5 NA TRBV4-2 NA CASSHNWGLQETQYF TGTGCCAGCAGCCATAACTGGGGCCTCCAGGAGACCCAGTACTTC
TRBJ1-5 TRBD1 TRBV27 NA CASSLFTGGNQPQHF TGTGCCAGCAGTTTATTTACAGGGGGCAATCAGCCCCAGCATTTT
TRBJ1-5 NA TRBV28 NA CASSRRAGRNQPQHF TGTGCCAGCAGCCGGAGGGCAGGGAGAAATCAGCCCCAGCATTTT
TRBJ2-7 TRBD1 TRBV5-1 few CASSLGFGTGVEQYF TGCGCCAGCAGCTTGGGGTTCGGGACAGGGGTAGAGCAGTACTTC
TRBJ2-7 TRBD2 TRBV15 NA CATSNGLAGSYEQYF TGTGCCACCAGCAATGGACTAGCGGGCAGCTACGAGCAGTACTTC
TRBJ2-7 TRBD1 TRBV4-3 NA CASSQVRDSSYEQYF TGCGCCAGCAGCCAAGTAAGGGACAGCTCCTACGAGCAGTACTTC
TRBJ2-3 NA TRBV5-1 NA CASSLGEYTQYF TGCGCCAGCAGCTTGGGCGAGTATACGCAGTATTTT